The present TCR beta chain was sequenced within a study of lymphopenia after photon versus proton radiotherapy. Turning to this clone: Its cognate antigen is unknown.

Germline V gene data show CDR1 as MNHEY and CDR2 as SMNVEV (reference sequence). The CDR3 totals 15 residues. V was cut by 6 bases and J by 3 bases, with 18 bases left in between. Regarding the study as a whole: Photon-treated patients lost naive T cells and TCR diversity; proton-treated stayed stable. After lymphocyte nadir, photon-treated repertoires showed oligoclonal expansion, especially CD8+ Temra. Survival link was tested only in deceased patients; proton benefit remains a possibility. Larger post-nadir TCR diversity loss correlated inversely with survival in deceased patients.

The table came from immunoSEQ multiplex PCR; TCRdb's copy has only in-frame clones and leaves some out. The sample carries 13,000 or so clones, 80% to 90% recorded once. Sequenced here: peripheral blood, sampled from a patient treated with proton-based radiotherapy. The J gene is TRBJ2-7, the V gene TRBV27; D possibly uses TRBD1 or TRBD2 (6 bases each). The receptor comes from a man in his 60s with pancreatic cancer. For the CDR3, the DNA is TGTGCCAGCAGCCCCGGGTCTAGGGGGGACTACGAGCAGTACTTC. Protein: CASSPGSRGDYEQYF.